This record concerns one T cell receptor (beta chain) sequence. Its antigen is still unknown. No clone much larger than this one lies a single base away; base qualities are absent. The CDR3 contains 12 residues, cysteine and phenylalanine counted. Only the CDR3 DNA is retained, 36 bases long and in frame from the first base. Relative to germline, V is missing 8 bases and J is missing 0 bases, with 1 base of the junction outside any gene match. This record belongs to a study of blood T cell repertoires in COVID-19 (dated by TCRdb to about 2020). The study in broad terms: Collaborator samples came from the United States, Italy and Spain and covered acute and convalescent phases of COVID-19. The material from the prospective study consisted of cDNA or gDNA derived from T cells, B-cell-depleted T cells, or PBMCs. Subjects who had been exposed to COVID-19, were actively infected with it, or had recovered from it provided the deeply sampled blood TCRbeta repertoires that made up the dataset. A freely available public database, intended as a resource for researchers studying the immune response to SARS-CoV-2, is where the repertoires were released. The samples were drawn from two sources: the first 160 participants of the ongoing ImmuneRACE study, and approximately 1,300 subjects contributed by 6 global collaborators. Sample metadata almost always included a de-identified subject ID, COVID-19 status, age in years and sex. HLA class I and class II types, where available, came from metadata supplied by the sample provider rather than from assay-based typing.

The research as a whole found: The amount of clinical and demographic metadata varied by source and participant and was provided uncurated.

In the prospective study, participants were 18 to 89 years old, resided in about two dozen geographic areas of the United States, and were enrolled through a virtual design. In the prospective study, participants were assigned to cohorts based on the clinical history participants reported in a screening survey and a study questionnaire. Recovered participants in ImmuneRACE Cohort 3 were defined by two consecutive negative NP/OP PCR tests, clearance by a healthcare professional, or resolution of symptoms. In the prospective study, whole blood, serum and a nasopharyngeal or oropharyngeal swab were collected from each participant by mobile phlebotomists. Participants in the prospective study had the option to provide additional blood draws and questionnaires over an approximately 2-month period. Before DNA extraction, blood samples from the prospective study were shipped at room temperature or frozen.

TCRbeta CDR3 regions were amplified from genomic DNA by means of the immunoSEQ Assay, a bias-controlled multiplex PCR. For the original study's pipeline: Within the assay, amplification of reference gene primers was used to estimate how many nucleated cells each sample contained. To quantify the absolute abundance of each unique TCRbeta CDR3 rearrangement, sequence reads were collapsed and filtered. For each sample, productive Simpson clonality was calculated as the square root of Simpson's diversity index over productive rearrangements. This is the immuneACCESS table as TCRdb keeps it, with only in-frame sequences that have V and J called. A part of the clones is gone; compared with another copy, unresolved V genes explain less than half, and the rest is unexplained. V, J and clone size were drawn from that table, and D and trimming were deduced from the DNA. This sample comprises a few hundred thousand clones, roughly 88% of them detected only once. The ten largest clones take up under 2.5% of the sample.

The TCR was taken from a woman aged 50 to 60 who had recovered from COVID-19. What was sequenced was PBMCs or T cells enriched from blood (not recorded which). The sequence joins TRBV12-3 or TRBV12-4 to TRBJ2-7; 7 bases in the junction line up with TRBD1. The DNA is TGTGCCAGCGGGACAGCCTCCTACGAGCAGTACTTC. It translates as CASGTASYEQYF.